This TCR beta chain was sequenced in a study of a mutant IDH1 vaccine in newly diagnosed glioma. Background on the study: Receipt of radiotherapy, temozolomide, or both preceded the study, and most received both. The V12 visit happened in week 35, and the V13 visit happened in week 47.

Time point defined: week 47, end of study. Vaccination used 300 ug of mutant IDH1 20-mer peptide per dose, with topical imiquimod. In weeks 1, 3, 5, 7, 11, 15, 19 and 23, patients were immunized, eight times in all. The repertoire was sequenced with immunoSEQ multiplex PCR; TCRdb's copy has only in-frame clones and lacks some. The data show about 23,000 clones, 84% seen once. There are 16 residues in the CDR3. Per the germline V gene, CDR1 is SGHVS and CDR2 is FQNEAQ. V lost 2 bases and J lost 5; bases outside the gene matches: 10. With regard to this clone: As yet, its antigen is unknown.

This rearrangement joins TRBV7-8 to TRBJ2-7; 9 bases match TRBD1. This receptor was obtained from a middle-aged man with glioma. The specimen comprised PBMCs, sampled from a glioma patient whose treatment included an IDH1 peptide vaccine. The CDR3 DNA follows: TGTGCCAGCAGCTTAAACAGGGGGCAGCTTTACGACGAGCAGTACTTC. Translated: CASSLNRGQLYDEQYF.